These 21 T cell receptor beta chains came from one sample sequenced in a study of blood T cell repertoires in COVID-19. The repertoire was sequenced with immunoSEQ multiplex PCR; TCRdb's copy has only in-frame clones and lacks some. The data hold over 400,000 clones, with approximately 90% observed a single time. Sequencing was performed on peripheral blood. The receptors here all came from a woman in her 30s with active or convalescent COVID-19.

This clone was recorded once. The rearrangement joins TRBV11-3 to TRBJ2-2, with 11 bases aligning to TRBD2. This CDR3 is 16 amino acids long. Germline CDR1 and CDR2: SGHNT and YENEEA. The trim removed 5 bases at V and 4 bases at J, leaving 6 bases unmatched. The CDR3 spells CASSKGTSGTTGELFF. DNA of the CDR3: TGTGCCAGCAGCAAAGGGACTAGCGGCACCACCGGGGAGCTGTTTTTT.

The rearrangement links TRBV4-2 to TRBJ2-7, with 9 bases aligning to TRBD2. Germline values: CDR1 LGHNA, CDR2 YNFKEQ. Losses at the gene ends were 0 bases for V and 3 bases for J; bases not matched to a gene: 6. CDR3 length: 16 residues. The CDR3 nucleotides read TGTGCCAGCAGCCAAGAGCGGCGGGGGGGCCTCTACGAGCAGTACTTC. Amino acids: CASSQERRGGLYEQYF.

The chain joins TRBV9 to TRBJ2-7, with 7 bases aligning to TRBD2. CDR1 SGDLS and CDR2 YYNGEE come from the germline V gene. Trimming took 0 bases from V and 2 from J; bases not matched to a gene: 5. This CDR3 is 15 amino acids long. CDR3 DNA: TGTGCCAGCAGCGTAGAACCGGGGGGAACCTACGAGCAGTACTTC. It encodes CASSVEPGGTYEQYF. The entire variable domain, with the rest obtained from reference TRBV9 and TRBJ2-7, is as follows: DSGVTQTPKHLITATGQRVTLRCSPRSGDLSVYWYQQSLDQGLQFLIQYYNGEERAKGNILERFSAQQFPDLHSELNLSSLELGDSALYFCASSVEPGGTYEQYFGPGTRLTVT.

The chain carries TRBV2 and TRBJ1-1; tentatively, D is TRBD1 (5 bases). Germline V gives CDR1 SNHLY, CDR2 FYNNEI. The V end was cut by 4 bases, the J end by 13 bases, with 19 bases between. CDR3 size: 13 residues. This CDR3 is CASSGNMGLWYFF. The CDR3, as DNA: TGTGCCAGCAGTGGCAATATGGGACTGTGGTATTTCTTT.

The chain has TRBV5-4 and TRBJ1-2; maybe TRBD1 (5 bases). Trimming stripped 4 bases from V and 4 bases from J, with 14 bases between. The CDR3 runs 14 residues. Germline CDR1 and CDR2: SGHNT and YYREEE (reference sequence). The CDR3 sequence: CASSPPQASYGYTF. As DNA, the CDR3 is TGTGCCAGCAGCCCCCCACAGGCGTCCTATGGCTACACCTTC.

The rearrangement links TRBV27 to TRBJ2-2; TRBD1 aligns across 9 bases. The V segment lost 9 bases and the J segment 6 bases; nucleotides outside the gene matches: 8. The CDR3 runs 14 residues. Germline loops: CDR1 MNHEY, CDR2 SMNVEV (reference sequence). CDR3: CASMRQGEAGELFF. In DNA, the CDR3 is TGTGCCAGTATGAGACAGGGGGAGGCCGGGGAGCTGTTTTTT.

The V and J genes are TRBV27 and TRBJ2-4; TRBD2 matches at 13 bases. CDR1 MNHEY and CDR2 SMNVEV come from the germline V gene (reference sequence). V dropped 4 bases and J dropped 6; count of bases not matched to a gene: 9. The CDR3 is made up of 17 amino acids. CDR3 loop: CASSSSGTSGTINIQYF. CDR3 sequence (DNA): TGTGCCAGCAGTTCCTCGGGGACTAGCGGGACAATAAACATTCAGTACTTC.

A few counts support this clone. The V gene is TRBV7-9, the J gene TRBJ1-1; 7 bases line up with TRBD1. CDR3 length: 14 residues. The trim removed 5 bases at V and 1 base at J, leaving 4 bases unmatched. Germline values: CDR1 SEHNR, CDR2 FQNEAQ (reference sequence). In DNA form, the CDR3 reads TGTGCCAGCAGCGTCTCAGGGGGGAACACTGAAGCTTTCTTT. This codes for CASSVSGGNTEAFF.

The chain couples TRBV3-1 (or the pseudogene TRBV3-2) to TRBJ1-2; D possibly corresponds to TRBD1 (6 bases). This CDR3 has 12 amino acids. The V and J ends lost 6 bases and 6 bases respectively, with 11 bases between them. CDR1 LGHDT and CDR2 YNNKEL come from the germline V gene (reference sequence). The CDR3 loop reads CASRRGADGYTF. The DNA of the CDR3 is TGTGCCAGCAGGCGGGGGGCGGATGGCTACACCTTC.

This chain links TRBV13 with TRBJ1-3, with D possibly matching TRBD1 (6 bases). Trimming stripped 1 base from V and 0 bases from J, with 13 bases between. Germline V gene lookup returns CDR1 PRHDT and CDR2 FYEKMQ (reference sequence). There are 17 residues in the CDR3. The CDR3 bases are TGTGCCAGCAGCTTAGCCCTCGGGGACAACTCTGGAAACACCATATATTTT. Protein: CASSLALGDNSGNTIYF.

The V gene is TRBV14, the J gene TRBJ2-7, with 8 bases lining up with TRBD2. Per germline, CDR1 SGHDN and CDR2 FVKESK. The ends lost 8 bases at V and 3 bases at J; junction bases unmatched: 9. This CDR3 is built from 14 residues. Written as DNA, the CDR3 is TGTGCCAGCTCTCGTCGAGCGGGGGTCTACGAGCAGTACTTC. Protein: CASSRRAGVYEQYF.

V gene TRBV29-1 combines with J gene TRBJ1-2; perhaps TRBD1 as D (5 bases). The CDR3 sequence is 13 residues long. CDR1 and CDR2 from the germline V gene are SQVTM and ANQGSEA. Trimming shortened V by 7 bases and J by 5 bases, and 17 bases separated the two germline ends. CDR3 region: CSAGTRAGYGYTF. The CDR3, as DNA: TGCAGCGCCGGGACCCGGGCGGGATATGGCTACACCTTC.

The DNA for the CDR3 is TGCGCCAGCAGCCAAGATAGGACAGGGTACGGCTACACCTTC. Its protein is CASSQDRTGYGYTF. The J gene is TRBJ1-2, the V gene TRBV4-1, with 8 bases fitting TRBD1. Germline loops: CDR1 MGHRA, CDR2 YSYEKL. CDR3 size: 14 residues. Trimming at V came to 0 bases and at J to 8 bases, leaving 5 bases not matched to a gene.

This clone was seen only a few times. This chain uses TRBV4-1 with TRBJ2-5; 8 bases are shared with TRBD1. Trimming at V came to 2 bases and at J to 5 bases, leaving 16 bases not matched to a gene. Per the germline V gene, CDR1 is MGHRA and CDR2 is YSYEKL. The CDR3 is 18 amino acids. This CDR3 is CASSQMEPRDRGLETQYF. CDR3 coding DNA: TGCGCCAGCAGCCAAATGGAGCCCCGAGACAGGGGTCTCGAGACCCAGTACTTC.

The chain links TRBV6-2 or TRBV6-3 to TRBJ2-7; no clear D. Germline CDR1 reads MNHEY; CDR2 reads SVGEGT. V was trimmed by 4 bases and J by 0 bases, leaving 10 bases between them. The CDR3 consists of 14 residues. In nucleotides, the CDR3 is TGTGCCAGCAGTTTTCCCCCGTCCTCCTACGAGCAGTACTTC. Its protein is CASSFPPSSYEQYF.

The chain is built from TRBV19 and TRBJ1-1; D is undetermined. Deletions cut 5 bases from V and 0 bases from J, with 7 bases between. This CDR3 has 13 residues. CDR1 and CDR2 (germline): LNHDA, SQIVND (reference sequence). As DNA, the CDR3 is TGTGCCAGTAGTCAGACACTGAACACTGAAGCTTTCTTT. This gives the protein CASSQTLNTEAFF.

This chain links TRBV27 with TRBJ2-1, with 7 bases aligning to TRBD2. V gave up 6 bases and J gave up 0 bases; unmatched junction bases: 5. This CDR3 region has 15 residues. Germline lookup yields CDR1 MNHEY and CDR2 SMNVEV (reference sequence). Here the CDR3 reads CASSVGGSSYNEQFF. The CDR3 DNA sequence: TGTGCCAGCAGCGTTGGCGGGAGCTCCTACAATGAGCAGTTCTTC.

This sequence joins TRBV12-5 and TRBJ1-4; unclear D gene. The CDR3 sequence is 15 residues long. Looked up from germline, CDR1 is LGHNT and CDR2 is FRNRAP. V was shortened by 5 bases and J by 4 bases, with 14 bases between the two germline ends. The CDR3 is CASGNVGVVNEKLFF. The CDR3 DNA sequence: TGTGCTAGTGGTAACGTCGGGGTGGTTAATGAAAAACTGTTTTTT.

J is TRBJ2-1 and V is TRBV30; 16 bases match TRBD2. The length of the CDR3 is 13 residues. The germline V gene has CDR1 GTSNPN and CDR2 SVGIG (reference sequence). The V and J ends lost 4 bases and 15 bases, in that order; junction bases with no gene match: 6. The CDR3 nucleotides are TGTGCCTGGATGGGGACTAGCGGGAGGGGTCGGTTCTTC. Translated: CAWMGTSGRGRFF.

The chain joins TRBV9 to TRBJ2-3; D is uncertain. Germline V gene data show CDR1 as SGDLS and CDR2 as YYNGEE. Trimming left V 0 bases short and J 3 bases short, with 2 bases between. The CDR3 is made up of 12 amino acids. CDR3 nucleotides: TGTGCCAGCAGCGTAGCTACAGATACGCAGTATTTT. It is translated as CASSVATDTQYF. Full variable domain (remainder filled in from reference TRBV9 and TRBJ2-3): DSGVTQTPKHLITATGQRVTLRCSPRSGDLSVYWYQQSLDQGLQFLIQYYNGEERAKGNILERFSAQQFPDLHSELNLSSLELGDSALYFCASSVATDTQYFGPGTRLTVL.

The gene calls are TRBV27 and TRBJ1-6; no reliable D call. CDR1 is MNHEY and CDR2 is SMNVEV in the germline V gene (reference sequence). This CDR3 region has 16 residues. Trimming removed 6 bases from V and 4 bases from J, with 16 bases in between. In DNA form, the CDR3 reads TGTGCCAGCAGGGGGAGTTTGGGAGGTTATAATTCACCCCTCCACTTT. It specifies CASRGSLGGYNSPLHF.